This T cell receptor (beta chain) is from a study of blood T cell repertoires in COVID-19. Study at large: The United States, Italy and Spain supplied acute and convalescent COVID-19 samples.

Sequenced by immunoSEQ multiplex PCR; TCRdb stores in-frame clones only, minus some. Of about 240,000 clones in the sample, around 83% were seen once. There are 11 residues in the CDR3. Germline values: CDR1 MNHEY, CDR2 SMNVEV (reference sequence). The V end lost 6 bases, the J end lost 11 bases, and 13 bases lay between the germline ends. The V call is TRBV27, the J call TRBJ1-1, with a weak D call TRBD1 (6 bases). The TCR comes from a woman in her fifties or sixties with active or convalescent COVID-19. Sequenced input: peripheral blood. The DNA for the CDR3 is TGTGCCAGCAGCTCAGGGAGGGGGGCTTTCTTT. Its protein is CASSSGRGAFF.